Shown below are 26 T cell receptor beta chains from a single sample sequenced in a study of identical twins. MiXCR, run by TCRdb on the 5' RACE reads, gives a single entry per CDR3 protein. The repertoire consists of about 240,000 distinct CDR3 sequences, with about 10% occurring once and the leading ten covering 9% to 10%. Input material: memory T cells sorted from blood. Receptors originate from a man aged 50-60 years in good health.

A few counts support this clonotype. CDR3 coding DNA: TGTGCCAGCAGCTTCGAAGCTAGCGGCAGCTCCTACGAGCAGTACTTC. It is translated as CASSFEASGSSYEQYF. V and J are TRBV11-2 and TRBJ2-7; 7 bases agree with TRBD2. The CDR3 covers 16 residues. Trimming cost V 3 bases and J 0 bases; bases outside gene matches: 8. Per the germline V gene, CDR1 is SGHAT and CDR2 is FQNNGV. The full variable domain, in which reference TRBV11-2 and TRBJ2-7 provide the parts outside the CDR3, is EAGVAQSPRYKIIEKRQSVAFWCNPISGHATLYWYQQILGQGPKLLIQFQNNGVVDDSQLPKDRFSAERLKGVDSTLKIQPAKLEDSAVYLCASSFEASGSSYEQYFGPGTRLTVT.

This clonotype showed up many times. The rearrangement links TRBV12-3 or TRBV12-4 to TRBJ1-2, with D possibly matching TRBD1 (6 bases). V was pared by 4 bases and J by 7 bases, with 16 bases between. The CDR3 has 14 residues. The CDR3 here is CASSSRGVVGGYTF. CDR3 coding DNA: TGTGCCAGCAGTTCCAGGGGTGTGGTAGGTGGCTACACCTTC.

V and J are TRBV5-5 and TRBJ2-1; D uncertain. V was trimmed by 4 bases and J by 12 bases, leaving 20 bases between them. The V gene's germline CDR1 is SGHKS and CDR2 YYEKEE (reference sequence). The length of the CDR3 is 14 residues. Here the CDR3 reads CASSHPVDLRWQFF. The CDR3 DNA sequence: TGTGCCAGCAGCCATCCTGTGGATCTTCGATGGCAGTTCTTC.

The CDR3 here is CVAGGGPQETQYF. CDR3 nucleotide sequence: TGTGTTGCTGGAGGGGGGCCACAAGAGACCCAGTACTTC. The chain combines TRBV5-5 with TRBJ2-5, with D perhaps TRBD1 or TRBD2 (6 bases each). CDR3 size: 13 residues. From germline, CDR1 is SGHKS and CDR2 YYEKEE (reference sequence).

This clonotype came up many times. V and J are TRBV10-3 and TRBJ2-5; tentatively, D is TRBD2 (5 bases). This CDR3 has 13 residues. Trimming removed 4 bases from V and 5 bases from J, with 11 bases in between. CDR1 is ENHRY, CDR2 SYGVKD, per germline. CDR3 sequence reads: CAISGAGMETQYF. DNA for the CDR3: TGTGCCATCAGTGGGGCGGGTATGGAGACCCAGTACTTC.

This clonotype has a handful of counts. The rearrangement uses TRBV5-1 and TRBJ2-7; D uncertain. V was cut by 0 bases and J by 2 bases, with 12 bases left in between. CDR1 is SGHRS, CDR2 YFSETQ, per germline. This CDR3 contains 15 residues. The DNA of the CDR3 is TGCGCCAGCAGCTTGGGTTCGCTATCAGCCTACGAGCAGTACTTC. Translation gives CASSLGSLSAYEQYF.

This clonotype was recorded many times. V is TRBV20-1 and J is TRBJ1-5, with D maybe TRBD1 (5 bases). Trimming took off 4 bases at V and 3 bases at J, with 13 bases between the two ends. CDR1 and CDR2 (germline): DFQATT, SNEGSKA (reference sequence). The CDR3 is 14 residues long. The CDR3 region is CSAIPVDTNQPQHF. CDR3 sequence (DNA): TGCAGTGCTATCCCCGTGGACACCAATCAGCCCCAGCATTTT.

This clonotype came up many times. V is TRBV12-3 or TRBV12-4 and J is TRBJ1-1; no clear D gene. V was shortened by 5 bases and J by 2 bases, with 12 bases between the two germline ends. The CDR3 sequence is 14 residues long. CDR3 in amino acids: CASSPLKPNTEAFF. CDR3 in DNA: TGTGCCAGCAGTCCCTTAAAACCTAACACTGAAGCTTTCTTT.

This clonotype was observed many times. The gene calls are TRBV4-3 and TRBJ2-1; D is uncertain. V lost 4 bases, J lost 0 bases, and 7 bases lay in between. This CDR3 contains 14 residues. Germline V CDR1 and CDR2: LGHNA, YSLEER. The CDR3 spells CASSLRGSYNEQFF. The CDR3 DNA follows: TGCGCCAGCAGCCTTCGTGGCTCCTACAATGAGCAGTTCTTC.

This clonotype was recorded at least ten times. The chain has TRBV20-1 and TRBJ2-7; 8 bases match TRBD2. This CDR3 comprises 14 residues. CDR1 is DFQATT and CDR2 is SNEGSKA in the germline V gene (reference sequence). Unmatched junction bases numbered 10, after V lost 5 bases and J lost 4 bases. Here the CDR3 reads CSAELGTSLYEQYF. CDR3 bases: TGCAGTGCTGAACTCGGGACTAGTCTGTACGAGCAGTACTTC.

This clonotype was observed a few times. The chain combines TRBV3-1 with TRBJ2-3; 9 bases are a match to TRBD1. In germline, CDR1 is LGHDT, CDR2 YNNKEL (reference sequence). V lost 0 bases, J lost 7 bases, and 14 bases stayed unmatched. The length of the CDR3 is 18 residues. The CDR3 DNA sequence: TGTGCCAGCAGCCAAGATCCCCATCGGGGACAGGGTCGACATACGCAGTATTTT. Translating gives CASSQDPHRGQGRHTQYF.

This clonotype appeared a few times. J is TRBJ1-3 and V is TRBV15, with D perhaps matching TRBD1 (5 bases). CDR1 and CDR2 (germline): LNHNV, YYDKDF (reference sequence). V gave up 0 bases and J gave up 2 bases, with 8 bases separating them. The length of the CDR3 is 15 residues. CDR3 sequence (DNA): TGTGCCACCAGCAGAGATATGGGGGCTGGAAACACCATATATTTT. Its protein is CATSRDMGAGNTIYF.

V is TRBV20-1 and J is TRBJ2-7; 7 nucleotides align to TRBD1. Unmatched junction bases numbered 8, after V lost 6 bases and J lost 6 bases. The CDR3 spans 12 residues. Germline V gene data show CDR1 as DFQATT and CDR2 as SNEGSKA (reference sequence). CDR3 bases: TGCAGTGCGCGGACAGGTCTCGTCGAGCAGTACTTC. Protein: CSARTGLVEQYF.

This clonotype was picked up a small number of times. The J gene is TRBJ1-3, the V gene TRBV12-3 or TRBV12-4; D not resolved. Between the trimmed V and J ends, which lost 0 bases and 2 bases, there was a span of 5 bases. The CDR3 length is 14 residues. CDR3 DNA sequence: TGTGCCAGCAGTTTAGCGAGGGCTGGAAACACCATATATTTT. It yields the protein CASSLARAGNTIYF.

In its sample, this clonotype was seen many times. The CDR3 loop reads CASSALQGALETQYF. CDR3 bases: TGTGCCAGCAGCGCCCTACAGGGGGCTTTAGAGACCCAGTACTTC. The V and J genes are TRBV9 and TRBJ2-5, with 9 bases aligning to TRBD1. CDR1 is SGDLS and CDR2 is YYNGEE in the germline V gene. The J segment lost 4 bases and the V segment lost 3 bases, leaving 7 bases of the junction unmatched. The CDR3 has 15 residues.

This clonotype was seen once. This sequence may be a read error, since a much larger clone differs from it by one base. This sequence joins TRBV5-1 and TRBJ2-2, with TRBD1 matching 7 bases. CDR3 length: 13 residues. V lost 7 bases, J lost 3 bases, and 3 bases stayed unmatched. In germline, CDR1 is SGHRS, CDR2 YFSETQ. CDR3 residues: CASGQEDTGELFF. Here the CDR3 DNA reads TGCGCCAGCGGACAGGAGGACACCGGGGAGCTGTTTTTT.

This clonotype was observed a few times. This chain links TRBV3-1 with TRBJ1-1; D is ambiguous. The CDR3 extends over 11 amino acids. The germline V and J ends were trimmed by 5 bases and 8 bases, with 9 bases remaining between them. The germline CDR1 and CDR2 sequences are LGHDT and YNNKEL (reference sequence). CDR3 nucleotides: TGTGCCAGCAGCGATGGTTGGGAAGCTTTCTTT. It specifies CASSDGWEAFF.

The V gene is TRBV5-1, the J gene TRBJ2-5; 7 bases are a match to TRBD1. This CDR3 comprises 15 residues. J gave up 1 base and V 4 bases, and 7 bases lay outside the gene matches. In germline, CDR1 is SGHRS, CDR2 YFSETQ. The CDR3 sequence: CASSGLGQSQETQYF. Written as DNA, the CDR3 is TGCGCCAGCAGCGGCCTGGGACAGAGCCAAGAGACCCAGTACTTC. Full variable domain (missing parts from reference TRBV5-1 and TRBJ2-5): KAGVTQTPRYLIKTRGQQVTLSCSPISGHRSVSWYQQTPGQGLQFLFEYFSETQRNKGNFPGRFSGRQFSNSRSEMNVSTLELGDSALYLCASSGLGQSQETQYFGPGTRLLVL.

This clonotype was seen a few times. The chain employs TRBV11-2 and TRBJ2-3; 11 nucleotides match TRBD2. This CDR3 has 16 amino acids. From germline, CDR1 is SGHAT and CDR2 FQNNGV. V lost 6 bases and J lost 2; bases outside the gene matches: 7. CDR3 in DNA: TGTGCCAGCAGTTGGTTAGCGGGGGGGATCACAGATACGCAGTATTTT. It codes for CASSWLAGGITDTQYF. Based on the CDR3 plus reference TRBV11-2 and TRBJ2-3, the full variable domain is EAGVAQSPRYKIIEKRQSVAFWCNPISGHATLYWYQQILGQGPKLLIQFQNNGVVDDSQLPKDRFSAERLKGVDSTLKIQPAKLEDSAVYLCASSWLAGGITDTQYFGPGTRLTVL.

This clonotype was detected only a few times. The chain links TRBV11-2 to TRBJ2-7; TRBD1 matches 7 bases. Looked up from germline, CDR1 is SGHAT and CDR2 is FQNNGV. V gave up 4 bases and J gave up 2 bases; unmatched junction bases: 2. The CDR3 spans 13 residues. The DNA of the CDR3 is TGTGCCAGCAGCTGGGGACAGCCCTACGAGCAGTACTTC. Amino acid sequence: CASSWGQPYEQYF.

This clonotype was counted between two and nine times. The chain links TRBV4-2 to TRBJ1-2; D not certain. Germline V CDR1 and CDR2: LGHNA, YNFKEQ. V was shortened by 7 bases and J by 2 bases, with 11 bases between the two germline ends. The CDR3 extends over 13 amino acids. The CDR3 DNA sequence: TGTGCCAGCAAGACGGGTCCCAACTATGGCTACACCTTC. This gives the protein CASKTGPNYGYTF.

This clonotype showed up many times. The genes are TRBV7-2 and TRBJ2-2; D might be TRBD2 (6 bases). V was cut by 8 bases and J by 5 bases, with 15 bases left in between. Germline V gene sequence: CDR1 SGHTA, CDR2 FQGNSA. There are 14 residues in the CDR3. The CDR3 DNA reads as TGTGCCAGCGGCCCAACAGGAGGGACCGGGGAGCTGTTTTTT. Residues: CASGPTGGTGELFF.

This clonotype turned up a few times. The chain employs TRBV20-1 and TRBJ1-2; D ambiguous. Trimming shortened V by 3 bases and J by 6 bases, and 17 bases separated the two germline ends. CDR1 and CDR2 (germline): DFQATT, SNEGSKA (reference sequence). This CDR3 region has 14 residues. The CDR3: CSASLSSAVHGYTF. CDR3 DNA: TGCAGTGCTAGTCTTTCCTCCGCCGTCCATGGCTACACCTTC.

This clonotype was seen a handful of times. This sequence joins TRBV20-1 and TRBJ1-2, with D unresolved. This CDR3 has 13 amino acids. The V end lost 3 bases, the J end lost 3 bases, and 11 bases lay between the germline ends. The germline gives CDR1 DFQATT, CDR2 SNEGSKA (reference sequence). CDR3 protein: CSASRVSDYGYTF. The DNA of the CDR3 is TGCAGTGCTAGTAGGGTCAGCGACTATGGCTACACCTTC.

This clonotype was found many times. This sequence joins TRBV6-5 and TRBJ2-3; a weak D match, TRBD1 (6 bases). V was cut by 0 bases and J by 4 bases, with 14 bases left in between. The CDR3 totals 16 residues. Germline V gene data show CDR1 as MNHEY and CDR2 as SVGAGI. The CDR3, as DNA: TGTGCCAGCAGTTACTCGAGGGACATGGTCCCAGATACGCAGTATTTT. Translation: CASSYSRDMVPDTQYF.

V is TRBV10-3 and J is TRBJ2-1, with D uncertain. The V end lost 3 bases, the J end lost 4 bases, and 10 bases lay between the germline ends. The CDR3 is 14 amino acids. Germline V CDR1 and CDR2: ENHRY, SYGVKD. The CDR3 spells CAISDTATYNEQFF. CDR3 nucleotide sequence: TGTGCCATCAGTGATACAGCCACGTACAATGAGCAGTTCTTC.